This entry concerns a single T cell receptor beta chain. This sample is drawn from a study of shared clonotypes between healthy human individuals. The germline CDR1 and CDR2 sequences are MNHEY and SVGAGI. CDR3 length: 13 residues. Trimming stripped 2 bases from V and 2 bases from J, with 5 bases between. Only in-frame clones appear in the TCRdb table, and some are missing; sequencing was by immunoSEQ multiplex PCR. The table has about 2.3 million clones, around 93% seen once. This sequence originates from a young man in good health. Some clones in this sample may be carry-over from other donors' samples. The chain links TRBV6-5 to TRBJ2-3; unclear D gene. The sample comprised naive CD4+ T cells from PBMCs. The subset denotes: CD45RA+ positively selected. For the CDR3, the DNA is TGTGCCAGCAGTTACGCTTTCACAGATACGCAGTATTTT. This codes for CASSYAFTDTQYF.